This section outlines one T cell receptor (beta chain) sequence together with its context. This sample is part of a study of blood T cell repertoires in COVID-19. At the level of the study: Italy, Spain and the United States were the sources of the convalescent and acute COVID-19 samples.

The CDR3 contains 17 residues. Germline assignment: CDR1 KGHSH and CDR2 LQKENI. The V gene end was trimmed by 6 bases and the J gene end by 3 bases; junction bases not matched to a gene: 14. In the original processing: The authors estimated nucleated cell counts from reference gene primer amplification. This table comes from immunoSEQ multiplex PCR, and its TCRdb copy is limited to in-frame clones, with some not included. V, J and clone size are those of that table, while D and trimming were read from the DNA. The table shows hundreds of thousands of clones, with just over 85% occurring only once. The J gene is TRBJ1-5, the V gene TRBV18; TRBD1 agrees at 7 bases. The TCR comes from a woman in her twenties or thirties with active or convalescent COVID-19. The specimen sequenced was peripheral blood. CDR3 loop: CASSPGSRGRFNQPQHF. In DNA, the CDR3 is TGTGCCAGCTCCCCTGGTTCGAGGGGGCGGTTCAATCAGCCCCAGCATTTT.